One sample yielded the 17 T cell receptor beta chains listed below, sequenced in a study of CD8 T cells in ankylosing spondylitis. Study outcomes and limitations: Ankylosing spondylitis blood appeared to be characterized by a TCR beta motif of several highly homologous variants.

Their antigens remain unidentified. Each CDR3 protein is one row after TCRdb ran MiXCR on the 5' RACE reads. The sample yields fewer than 750,000 distinct CDR3 sequences, about 20% seen once. Sequencing used blood, either unsorted or a sorted T cell fraction (not recorded which). Receptor source: a male donor with ankylosing spondylitis.

Regarding this clonotype: Given a much more abundant clone one base away, this may be a read error. The rearrangement uses TRBV12-3 or TRBV12-4 and TRBJ1-1, with D tentatively TRBD1 (6 bases). There are 13 residues in the CDR3. V was pared by 0 bases and J by 6 bases, with 8 bases between. The CDR3 nucleotides are TGTGCCAGCAGTTTAGCTAGGACAGCTGAAGCTTTCTTT. Its protein is CASSLARTAEAFF.

This clonotype was counted between two and nine times. V and J are TRBV5-1 and TRBJ1-1; unclear D gene. CDR1 is SGHRS and CDR2 is YFSETQ in the germline V gene. This CDR3 region has 12 residues. V lost 5 bases and J lost 5, with 10 bases in between. The DNA for the CDR3 is TGCGCCAGCAGTCCCGCAGGAACTGAAGCTTTCTTT. Protein: CASSPAGTEAFF.

There are a few counts of this clonotype. The V gene is TRBV5-1, the J gene TRBJ2-7; D gene unclear. Germline CDR1 and CDR2: SGHRS and YFSETQ. The length of the CDR3 is 15 residues. The V gene lost 0 bases and the J gene lost 0 bases, with 10 bases spanning the gap. CDR3 nucleotides: TGCGCCAGCAGCTTGGCCGGGCCCCCCTCCTACGAGCAGTACTTC. This sequence encodes CASSLAGPPSYEQYF.

This clonotype was recorded at least ten times. The DNA of the CDR3 is TGTGCCAGCAGTGATAGCGGAGACTTCACAGATACGCAGTATTTT. It encodes CASSDSGDFTDTQYF. The chain employs TRBV2 and TRBJ2-3; maybe TRBD2 (6 bases). Germline V CDR1 and CDR2: SNHLY, FYNNEI. V was pared by 3 bases and J by 2 bases, with 12 bases between. CDR3 size: 15 residues. Filled out from reference TRBV2 and TRBJ2-3, the complete variable domain reads EPEVTQTPSHQVTQMGQEVILRCVPISNHLYFYWYRQILGQKVEFLVSFYNNEISEKSEIFDDQFSVERPDGSNFTLKIRSTKLEDSAMYFCASSDSGDFTDTQYFGPGTRLTVL.

The chain joins TRBV24-1 to TRBJ2-1; 9 bases line up with TRBD1. The CDR3 sequence is 16 residues long. V shed 3 bases, J shed 8 bases, and the junction held 10 bases outside the gene matches. CDR1 KGHDR and CDR2 SFDVKD come from the germline V gene. CDR3 sequence reads: CATSDRQGGGLDEQFF. The CDR3 nucleotides are TGTGCCACCAGTGATCGACAGGGGGGCGGTCTCGATGAGCAGTTCTTC.

This clonotype was recorded many times. This CDR3 is CASSLVSGTGRTSTGNTIYF. In DNA form, the CDR3 reads TGCGCCAGCAGCTTGGTCTCCGGGACAGGGAGGACCAGCACTGGAAACACCATATATTTT. The chain is built from TRBV5-1 and TRBJ1-3; 9 nucleotides agree with TRBD1. The V segment lost 0 bases and the J segment 2 bases; nucleotides outside the gene matches: 15. The CDR3 runs to 20 residues. CDR1 and CDR2 (germline): SGHRS, YFSETQ.

This clonotype has just a few counts. The chain carries TRBV20-1 and TRBJ2-3; the D call may be TRBD1 or TRBD2 (7 bases each). V was shortened by 3 bases and J by 5 bases, with 15 bases between the two germline ends. This CDR3 region has 14 residues. CDR1 and CDR2 (germline): DFQATT, SNEGSKA (reference sequence). CDR3 loop: CSASGGQREDTQYF. The CDR3 nucleotides are TGCAGTGCTAGTGGGGGACAGCGGGAAGATACGCAGTATTTT.

This clonotype was picked up a small number of times. V and J are TRBV28 and TRBJ2-2, with D possibly matching TRBD1 (6 bases). The ends were cut back, 2 bases at V and 2 bases at J, with 12 bases in the middle. CDR1 and CDR2 from the germline V gene are MDHEN and SYDVKM. The CDR3 totals 16 residues. CDR3 sequence reads: CASSLPRGYNTGELFF. DNA for the CDR3: TGTGCCAGCAGTTTACCCAGGGGCTATAACACCGGGGAGCTGTTTTTT.

The J gene is TRBJ1-2, the V gene TRBV29-1; D uncertain. The germline CDR1 and CDR2 sequences are SQVTM and ANQGSEA. V was pared by 5 bases and J by 4 bases, with 14 bases between. This CDR3 contains 13 residues. The chain's CDR3 is CSVFSGGGYGYTF. The CDR3 bases are TGCAGCGTTTTTTCAGGTGGTGGCTATGGCTACACCTTC.

This clonotype was counted a few times. The chain combines TRBV11-1 with TRBJ1-4, with no clear D. The CDR3 is 14 amino acids. In germline, CDR1 is SGHAT, CDR2 FQDESV (reference sequence). The germline V and J ends were trimmed by 5 bases and 4 bases, with 11 bases remaining between them. CDR3 nucleotides: TGTGCCAGCAGCAAGAACCCCAATAATGAAAAACTGTTTTTT. As protein: CASSKNPNNEKLFF.

This clonotype occurred a few times. CDR3 nucleotides: TGTGCCAGGACTGAGGGGGATGAGCAGTTCTTC. It codes for CARTEGDEQFF. The rearrangement uses TRBV6-4 and TRBJ2-1, with a possible D match to TRBD1 (6 bases). The CDR3 is made up of 11 amino acids. V gave up 9 bases and J gave up 8 bases, with 11 bases separating them. Germline CDR1 and CDR2: MRHNA and SNTAGT.

V gene TRBV4-2 combines with J gene TRBJ1-1; D is unclear. The V end was cut by 0 bases, the J end by 1 base, with 6 bases between. The germline V gene encodes CDR1 LGHNA and CDR2 YNFKEQ. The CDR3 loop spans 14 amino acids. The CDR3 DNA sequence: TGTGCCAGCAGCCAAGAATACAGGAACACTGAAGCTTTCTTT. Amino acid sequence: CASSQEYRNTEAFF.

The gene calls are TRBV6-1 and TRBJ2-2; possible D gene TRBD2, 6 bases. V lost 7 bases and J lost 5, with 17 bases in between. Germline V gene sequence: CDR1 MNHNS, CDR2 SASEGT. This CDR3 spans 15 amino acids. CDR3 sequence reads: CASKEEGIETGELFF. CDR3 DNA sequence: TGTGCCAGCAAGGAGGAGGGAATTGAAACCGGGGAGCTGTTTTTT.

This chain joins TRBV6-1 and TRBJ2-7; D is undetermined. The V end lost 6 bases, the J end lost 0 bases, and 12 bases lay between the germline ends. This CDR3 has 14 residues. The germline V gene has CDR1 MNHNS and CDR2 SASEGT. The CDR3: CASSSVLSSYEQYF. Here the CDR3 DNA reads TGTGCCAGCAGCAGCGTCCTGAGCTCCTACGAGCAGTACTTC.

This chain uses TRBV5-1 with TRBJ1-6, with TRBD1 as a possible D gene (5 bases). Trimming removed 4 bases from V and 7 bases from J, with 21 bases in between. CDR1 is SGHRS and CDR2 is YFSETQ in the germline V gene. The CDR3 consists of 17 residues. The CDR3 here is CASSPGHSLPSNSPLHF. The CDR3 DNA is TGCGCCAGCAGCCCCGGACATTCGCTCCCCTCCAATTCACCCCTCCACTTT. Combining the CDR3 with reference TRBV5-1 and TRBJ1-6 gives the whole variable domain KAGVTQTPRYLIKTRGQQVTLSCSPISGHRSVSWYQQTPGQGLQFLFEYFSETQRNKGNFPGRFSGRQFSNSRSEMNVSTLELGDSALYLCASSPGHSLPSNSPLHFGNGTRLTVT.

This clonotype was counted between two and nine times. The rearrangement joins TRBV5-1 to TRBJ1-4; D is unclear. This CDR3 contains 14 residues. With 5 bases removed from V and 1 base from J, the gap between germline ends came to 9 bases. Germline V gene data show CDR1 as SGHRS and CDR2 as YFSETQ. CDR3: CASSSGLTNEKLFF. CDR3 DNA: TGCGCCAGCAGTTCCGGATTAACTAATGAAAAACTGTTTTTT. The full variable domain, completed using reference TRBV5-1 and TRBJ1-4, is KAGVTQTPRYLIKTRGQQVTLSCSPISGHRSVSWYQQTPGQGLQFLFEYFSETQRNKGNFPGRFSGRQFSNSRSEMNVSTLELGDSALYLCASSSGLTNEKLFFGSGTQLSVL.

This clonotype has only a few counts. V is TRBV20-1 and J is TRBJ2-1; the match to TRBD2 covers 7 bases. V shed 5 bases and J 6 bases; nucleotides not matched to a gene: 13. Per germline, CDR1 DFQATT and CDR2 SNEGSKA (reference sequence). This CDR3 has 15 residues. The CDR3: CSAYPSGTTSNEQFF. The CDR3 DNA sequence: TGCAGTGCTTATCCCAGCGGGACCACCTCCAATGAGCAGTTCTTC.